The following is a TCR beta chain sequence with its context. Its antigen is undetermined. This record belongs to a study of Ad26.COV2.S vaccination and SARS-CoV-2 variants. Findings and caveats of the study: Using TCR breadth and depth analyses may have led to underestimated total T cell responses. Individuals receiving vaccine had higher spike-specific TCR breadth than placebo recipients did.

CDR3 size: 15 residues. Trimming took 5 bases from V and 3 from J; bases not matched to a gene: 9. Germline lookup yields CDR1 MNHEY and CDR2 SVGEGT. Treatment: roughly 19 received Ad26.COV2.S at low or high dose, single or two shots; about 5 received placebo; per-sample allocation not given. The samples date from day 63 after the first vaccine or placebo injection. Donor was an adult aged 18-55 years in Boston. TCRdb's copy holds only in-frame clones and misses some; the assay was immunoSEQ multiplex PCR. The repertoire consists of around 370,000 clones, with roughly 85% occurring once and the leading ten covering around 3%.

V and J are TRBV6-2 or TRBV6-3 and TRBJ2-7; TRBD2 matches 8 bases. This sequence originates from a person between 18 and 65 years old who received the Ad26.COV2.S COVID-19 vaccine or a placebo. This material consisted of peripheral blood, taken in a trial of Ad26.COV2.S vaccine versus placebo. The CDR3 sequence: CASSSGGIADYEQYF. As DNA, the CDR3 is TGTGCCAGCAGTAGCGGGGGTATAGCGGACTACGAGCAGTACTTC.